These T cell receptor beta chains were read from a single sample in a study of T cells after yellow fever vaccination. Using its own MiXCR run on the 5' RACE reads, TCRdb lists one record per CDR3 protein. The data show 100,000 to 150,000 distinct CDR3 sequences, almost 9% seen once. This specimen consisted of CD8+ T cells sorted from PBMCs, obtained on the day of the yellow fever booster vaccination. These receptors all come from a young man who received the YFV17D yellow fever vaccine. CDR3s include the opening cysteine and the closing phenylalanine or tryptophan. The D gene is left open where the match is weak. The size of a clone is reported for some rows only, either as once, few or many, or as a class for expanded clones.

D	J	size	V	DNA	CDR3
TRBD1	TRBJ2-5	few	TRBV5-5	TGTGCCAGCAGCTTACCCGGGACAGGGGGCCACGAGACCCAGTACTTC	CASSLPGTGGHETQYF
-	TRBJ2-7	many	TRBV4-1	TGCGCCAGCAGCCAAGATCAACTAGGGGTCTACGAGCAGTACTTC	CASSQDQLGVYEQYF
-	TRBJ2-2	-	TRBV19	TGTGCCAGTAGGTCTTTCGCAGGGAACACCGGGGAGCTGTTTTTT	CASRSFAGNTGELFF
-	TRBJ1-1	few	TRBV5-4	TGTGCCAGCAGCTTGGAATGGCAGAGTGAAGCTTTCTTT	CASSLEWQSEAFF
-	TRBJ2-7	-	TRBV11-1	TGTGCCAGCCGTGGTCAGGGCCCCCAGAGCGGCGAGCAGTACTTC	CASRGQGPQSGEQYF
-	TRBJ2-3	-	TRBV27	TGTGCCAGCAGTCTACAGGGTCCCAGGTCAGATACGCAGTATTTT	CASSLQGPRSDTQYF
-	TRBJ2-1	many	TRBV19	TGTGCCAGTAGTATCGGCTGGGGCCATGAGCAGTTCTTC	CASSIGWGHEQFF
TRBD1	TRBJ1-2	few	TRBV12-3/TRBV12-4	TGTGCCAGCAGCCCCTTTAGACAGGGTGGCTATGGCTACACCTTC	CASSPFRQGGYGYTF
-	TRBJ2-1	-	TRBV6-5	TGTGCCAGCAGTTACTTACGGGGGGACACCTACAATGAGCAGTTCTTC	CASSYLRGDTYNEQFF
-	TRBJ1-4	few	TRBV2	TGTGCCAGCAGTGAATGTACCGTGTGTGACAGAGCAACTAATGAAAAACTGTTTTTT	CASSECTVCDRATNEKLFF